The 19 T cell receptor beta chains reported below all come from one sample, sequenced in a study of blood T cell repertoires in COVID-19. The assay was immunoSEQ multiplex PCR, and TCRdb's table has in-frame clones only and misses some. Here the sample spans approximately 210,000 clones, around four fifths being singletons. Sequences were obtained from peripheral blood. The receptor source for this set is a man aged 50 to 60 with active or convalescent COVID-19.

The chain has TRBV3-1 (or the pseudogene TRBV3-2) and TRBJ1-2; 8 nucleotides match TRBD1. V was clipped by 1 base and J by 4 bases; unmatched bases: 5. CDR3 length: 15 residues. The germline gives CDR1 LGHDT, CDR2 YNNKEL (reference sequence). CDR3 in DNA: TGTGCCAGCAGCCAAGGGGCCGGGACAGGCTATGGCTACACCTTC. Translated, it gives CASSQGAGTGYGYTF.

The rearrangement links TRBV9 to TRBJ1-5; the match to TRBD1 covers 11 bases. Losses at the gene ends were 4 bases for V and 6 bases for J; bases not matched to a gene: 9. This CDR3 spans 16 amino acids. Germline CDR1 is SGDLS and CDR2 is YYNGEE. The CDR3, as DNA: TGTGCCAGCAGCCGGGACAGGGGGGATTTGGGTCAGCCCCAGCATTTT. Translation: CASSRDRGDLGQPQHF.

This chain links TRBV28 with TRBJ1-5, with a possible D match to TRBD1 (5 bases). CDR3 length equals 16 residues. Trimming left V 2 bases short and J 4 bases short, with 15 bases between. In germline, CDR1 is MDHEN, CDR2 SYDVKM. The CDR3 loop reads CASSLLGTPDNQPQHF. CDR3 sequence (DNA): TGTGCCAGCAGTTTACTCGGGACTCCCGATAATCAGCCCCAGCATTTT.

This clone was counted a single time. The chain joins TRBV4-1 to TRBJ2-5, with 8 nucleotides matching TRBD1. The J segment lost 4 bases and the V segment lost 3 bases, leaving 13 bases of the junction unmatched. Germline V gene lookup returns CDR1 MGHRA and CDR2 YSYEKL. The CDR3 runs 17 residues. The CDR3 sequence: CASSQGTGGRAGETQYF. CDR3 DNA sequence: TGCGCCAGCAGCCAGGGGACAGGCGGAAGGGCGGGAGAGACCCAGTACTTC.

The V gene is TRBV4-1, the J gene TRBJ2-3; 13 bases agree with TRBD2. Germline CDR1 and CDR2: MGHRA and YSYEKL. Trimming removed 4 bases from V and 6 bases from J; junction bases left unmatched: 13. This CDR3 spans 18 amino acids. The chain's CDR3 is CASSLRLAGGSFGDTQYF. The CDR3 DNA is TGCGCCAGCAGCCTGAGACTAGCGGGGGGCTCTTTCGGCGATACGCAGTATTTT.

V is TRBV6-5 and J is TRBJ2-7, with D perhaps matching TRBD2 (6 bases). This CDR3 is 15 amino acids long. Germline lookup yields CDR1 MNHEY and CDR2 SVGAGI. Trimming stripped 3 bases from V and 0 bases from J, with 12 bases between. CDR3 protein: CASSYGGWGSYEQYF. The CDR3, as DNA: TGTGCCAGCAGTTATGGGGGGTGGGGCTCCTACGAGCAGTACTTC.

The CDR3 loop reads CASSSTFGTGAYEQYF. The CDR3 nucleotides read TGTGCCAGCAGTTCCACCTTCGGGACAGGGGCCTACGAGCAGTACTTC. The V and J genes are TRBV28 and TRBJ2-7, with TRBD1 matching 10 bases. The CDR3 loop spans 16 amino acids. CDR1 and CDR2 (germline): MDHEN, SYDVKM. Losses at the gene ends were 4 bases for V and 2 bases for J; bases not matched to a gene: 8.

V usage is TRBV6-5 and J usage is TRBJ2-1, with 9 bases aligning to TRBD2. Germline V lookup: CDR1 MNHEY, CDR2 SVGAGI. The CDR3 consists of 16 residues. V lost 2 bases, J lost 4 bases, and 6 bases stayed unmatched. CDR3 bases: TGTGCCAGCAGTTACAGAAGCGGGGGGCTATACAATGAGCAGTTCTTC. It specifies CASSYRSGGLYNEQFF.

The chain combines TRBV28 with TRBJ1-1; D ambiguous. Germline values: CDR1 MDHEN, CDR2 SYDVKM. There are 11 residues in the CDR3. The germline V and J ends were trimmed by 6 bases and 8 bases, with 10 bases remaining between them. The CDR3 bases are TGTGCCAGCAGGGAGGCTGCGGAAGCTTTCTTT. It codes for CASREAAEAFF.

This chain uses TRBV11-3 with TRBJ2-7, with D unresolved. Trimming removed 0 bases at V and 9 bases at J, with 15 bases between. This CDR3 comprises 14 residues. Per the germline V gene, CDR1 is SGHNT and CDR2 is YENEEA. The CDR3 DNA follows: TGTGCCAGCAGCTTAGATGGCACTACCGCCGCGCAGTACTTC. Its translation is CASSLDGTTAAQYF.

This clone has a single count. J is TRBJ2-7 and V is TRBV19; 8 bases are shared with TRBD1. The germline V gene encodes CDR1 LNHDA and CDR2 SQIVND (reference sequence). The junction had 7 bases not matched to a gene; V was cut back by 5 bases and J by 1 base. The CDR3 has 15 amino acids. Written as DNA, the CDR3 is TGTGCCAGTAGTTCCTCCGGGACAGGTTCCTACGAGCAGTACTTC. This translates into CASSSSGTGSYEQYF. Based on the CDR3 plus reference TRBV19 and TRBJ2-7, the full variable domain is DGGITQSPKYLFRKEGQNVTLSCEQNLNHDAMYWYRQDPGQGLRLIYYSQIVNDFQKGDIAEGYSVSREKKESFPLTVTSAQKNPTAFYLCASSSSGTGSYEQYFGPGTRLTVT.

The J gene is TRBJ1-2, the V gene TRBV30; TRBD1 agrees at 7 bases. The CDR3 has 15 residues. Trimming at V came to 2 bases and at J to 0 bases, leaving 6 bases not matched to a gene. Germline loops: CDR1 GTSNPN, CDR2 SVGIG (reference sequence). CDR3 nucleotide sequence: TGTGCCTGGAGTCCTAAGGACAGGTCTAACTATGGCTACACCTTC. Translated: CAWSPKDRSNYGYTF.

This clone appeared once. This chain connects TRBV7-2 to TRBJ2-2; D is unclear. Germline assignment: CDR1 SGHTA and CDR2 FQGNSA. Trimming stripped 5 bases from V and 6 bases from J, with 13 bases between. There are 14 residues in the CDR3. This CDR3 reads CASSPRSAAGELFF. Here the CDR3 DNA reads TGTGCCAGCAGCCCTAGGTCAGCTGCCGGGGAGCTGTTTTTT.

This clone has just a few counts. V is TRBV19 and J is TRBJ1-1; the match to TRBD1 covers 8 bases. The CDR3 loop spans 14 amino acids. J gave up 8 bases and V 6 bases, and 11 bases lay outside the gene matches. Per the germline V gene, CDR1 is LNHDA and CDR2 is SQIVND (reference sequence). The CDR3 nucleotides read TGTGCCAGTAGCCAACCGCAGGGGGCATCCGAAGCTTTCTTT. Translation: CASSQPQGASEAFF.

The rearrangement joins TRBV12-3 or TRBV12-4 to TRBJ2-7; tentative D call: TRBD1 (6 bases). Trimming removed 6 bases from V and 6 bases from J, with 15 bases in between. The CDR3 totals 13 residues. The CDR3 loop reads CASRRTGSGEQYF. CDR3 bases: TGTGCCAGCAGAAGAACAGGGTCCGGCGAGCAGTACTTC.

The CDR3 coding sequence is TGTGCCAGCAGCCAGGGGTCGTATAGCAATCAGCCCCAGCATTTT. Its translation is CASSQGSYSNQPQHF. The V call is TRBV2, the J call TRBJ1-5; D perhaps matches TRBD1 (6 bases). The CDR3 runs to 15 residues. Trimming removed 6 bases from V and 0 bases from J, with 12 bases in between. Germline CDR1 is SNHLY and CDR2 is FYNNEI.

As to this clone: The sample holds other DNA sequences that translate to the same CDR3. CDR3 residues: CATSRGQGPYEQYF. The CDR3 nucleotides are TGTGCCACCAGCAGGGGACAGGGCCCCTACGAGCAGTACTTC. The chain uses TRBV15 and TRBJ2-7, with 9 bases lining up with TRBD1. Unmatched junction bases numbered 2, after V lost 3 bases and J lost 2 bases. The CDR3 loop spans 14 amino acids. Germline assignment: CDR1 LNHNV and CDR2 YYDKDF (reference sequence). Drawing the rest from reference TRBV15 and TRBJ2-7, the complete variable domain is DAMVIQNPRYQVTQFGKPVTLSCSQTLNHNVMYWYQQKSSQAPKLLFHYYDKDFNNEADTPDNFQSRRPNTSFCFLDIRSPGLGDTAMYLCATSRGQGPYEQYFGPGTRLTVT.

The rearrangement links TRBV7-9 to TRBJ2-7; maybe TRBD2 (6 bases). The CDR3 extends over 16 amino acids. Germline V gene data show CDR1 as SEHNR and CDR2 as FQNEAQ (reference sequence). Trimming shortened V by 1 base and J by 2 bases, and 15 bases separated the two germline ends. CDR3 amino acids: CASSLGRGPGTYEQYF. The DNA of the CDR3 is TGTGCCAGCAGCTTAGGGCGGGGACCGGGGACCTACGAGCAGTACTTC.

The rearrangement links TRBV2 to TRBJ1-5; D unresolved. V gave up 4 bases and J gave up 2 bases, with 12 bases separating them. CDR1 is SNHLY and CDR2 is FYNNEI in the germline V gene. The CDR3 extends over 15 amino acids. CDR3 in amino acids: CASSAEIYGNQPQHF. The CDR3 DNA reads as TGTGCCAGCAGTGCTGAGATTTACGGCAATCAGCCCCAGCATTTT.